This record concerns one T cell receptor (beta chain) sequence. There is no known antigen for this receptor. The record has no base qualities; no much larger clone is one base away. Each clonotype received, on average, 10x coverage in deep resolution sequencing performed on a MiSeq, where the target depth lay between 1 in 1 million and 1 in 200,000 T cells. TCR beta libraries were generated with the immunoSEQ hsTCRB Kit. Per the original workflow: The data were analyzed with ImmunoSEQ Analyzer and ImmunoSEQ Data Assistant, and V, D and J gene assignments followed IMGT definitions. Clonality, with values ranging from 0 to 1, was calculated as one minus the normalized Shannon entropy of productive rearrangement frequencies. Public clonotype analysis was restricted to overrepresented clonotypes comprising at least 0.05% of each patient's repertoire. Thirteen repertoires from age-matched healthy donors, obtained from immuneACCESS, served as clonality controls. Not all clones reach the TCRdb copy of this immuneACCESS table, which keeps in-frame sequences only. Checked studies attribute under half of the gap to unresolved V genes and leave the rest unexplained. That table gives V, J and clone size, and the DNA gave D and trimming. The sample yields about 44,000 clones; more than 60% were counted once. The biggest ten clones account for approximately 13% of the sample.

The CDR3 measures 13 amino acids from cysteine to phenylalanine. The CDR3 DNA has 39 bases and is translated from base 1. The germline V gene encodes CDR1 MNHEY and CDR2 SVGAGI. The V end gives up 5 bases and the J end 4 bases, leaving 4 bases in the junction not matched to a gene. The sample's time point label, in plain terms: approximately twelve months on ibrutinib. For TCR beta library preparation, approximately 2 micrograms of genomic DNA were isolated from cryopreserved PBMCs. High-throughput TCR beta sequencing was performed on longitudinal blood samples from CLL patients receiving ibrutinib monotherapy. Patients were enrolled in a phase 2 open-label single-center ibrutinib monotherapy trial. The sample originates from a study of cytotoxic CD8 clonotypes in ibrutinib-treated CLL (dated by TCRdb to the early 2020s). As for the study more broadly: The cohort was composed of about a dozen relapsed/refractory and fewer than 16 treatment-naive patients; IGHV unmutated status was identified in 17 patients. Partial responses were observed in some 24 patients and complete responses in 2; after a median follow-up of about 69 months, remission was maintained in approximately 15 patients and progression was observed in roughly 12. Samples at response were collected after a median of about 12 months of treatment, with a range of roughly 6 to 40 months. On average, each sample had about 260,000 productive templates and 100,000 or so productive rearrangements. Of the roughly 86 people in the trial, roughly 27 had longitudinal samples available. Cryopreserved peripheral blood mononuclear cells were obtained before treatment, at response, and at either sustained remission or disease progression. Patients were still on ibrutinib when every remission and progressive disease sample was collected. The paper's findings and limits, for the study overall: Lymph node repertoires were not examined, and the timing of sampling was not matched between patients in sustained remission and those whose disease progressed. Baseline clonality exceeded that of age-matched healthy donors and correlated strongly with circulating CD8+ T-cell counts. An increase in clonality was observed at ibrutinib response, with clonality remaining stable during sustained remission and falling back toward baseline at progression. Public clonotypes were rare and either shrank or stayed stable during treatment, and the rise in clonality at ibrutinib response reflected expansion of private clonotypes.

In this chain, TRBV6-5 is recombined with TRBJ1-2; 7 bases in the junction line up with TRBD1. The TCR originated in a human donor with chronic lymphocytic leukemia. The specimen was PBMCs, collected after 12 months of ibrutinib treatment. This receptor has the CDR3 CASSTGQSYGYTF. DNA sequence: TGTGCCAGCAGTACGGGACAGAGCTATGGCTACACCTTC.